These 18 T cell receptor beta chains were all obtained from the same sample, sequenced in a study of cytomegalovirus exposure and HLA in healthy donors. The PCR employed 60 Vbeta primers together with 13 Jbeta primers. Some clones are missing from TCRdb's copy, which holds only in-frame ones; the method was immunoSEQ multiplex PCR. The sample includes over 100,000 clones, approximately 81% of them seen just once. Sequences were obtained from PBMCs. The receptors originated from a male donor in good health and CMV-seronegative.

In DNA, the CDR3 is TGTGCCAGCAGAGGGGGGGGAGCCTTAGTTACGCAGTATTTT. Its protein is CASRGGGALVTQYF. The chain employs TRBV28 and TRBJ2-3; D is perhaps TRBD2 (7 bases). V lost 6 bases, J lost 8 bases, and 18 bases lay in between. The CDR3 contains 14 residues. Germline assignment: CDR1 MDHEN and CDR2 SYDVKM.

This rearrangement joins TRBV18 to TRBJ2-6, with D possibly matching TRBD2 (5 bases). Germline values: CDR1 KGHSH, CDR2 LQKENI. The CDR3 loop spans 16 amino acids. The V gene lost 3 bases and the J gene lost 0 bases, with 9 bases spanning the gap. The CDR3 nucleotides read TGTGCCAGCTCACCGTCAGAGGGCTCTGGGGCCAACGTCCTGACTTTC. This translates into CASSPSEGSGANVLTF. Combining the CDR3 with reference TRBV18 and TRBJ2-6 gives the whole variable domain NAGVMQNPRHLVRRRGQEARLRCSPMKGHSHVYWYRQLPEEGLKFMVYLQKENIIDESGMPKERFSAEFPKEGPSILRIQQVVRGDSAAYFCASSPSEGSGANVLTFGAGSRLTVL.

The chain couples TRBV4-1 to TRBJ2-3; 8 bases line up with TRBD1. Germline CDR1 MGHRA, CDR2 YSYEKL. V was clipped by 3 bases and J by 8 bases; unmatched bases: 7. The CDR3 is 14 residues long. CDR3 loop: CASSQGTGSSTQYF. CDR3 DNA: TGCGCCAGCAGCCAGGGGACAGGATCGAGTACGCAGTATTTT.

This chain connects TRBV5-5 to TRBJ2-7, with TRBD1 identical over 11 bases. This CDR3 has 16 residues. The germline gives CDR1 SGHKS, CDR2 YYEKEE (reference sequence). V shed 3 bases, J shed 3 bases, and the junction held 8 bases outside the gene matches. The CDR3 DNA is TGTGCCAGCAGCTCTCGGACAGGGGGCTTGTTCTACGAGCAGTACTTC. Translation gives CASSSRTGGLFYEQYF.

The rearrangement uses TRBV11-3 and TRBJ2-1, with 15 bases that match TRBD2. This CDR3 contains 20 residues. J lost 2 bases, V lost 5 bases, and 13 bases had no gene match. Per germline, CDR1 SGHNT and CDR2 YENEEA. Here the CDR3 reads CASSRRPTGTSGRTYNEQFF. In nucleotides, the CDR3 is TGTGCCAGCAGCCGCCGCCCGACAGGGACTAGCGGGAGGACCTACAATGAGCAGTTCTTC.

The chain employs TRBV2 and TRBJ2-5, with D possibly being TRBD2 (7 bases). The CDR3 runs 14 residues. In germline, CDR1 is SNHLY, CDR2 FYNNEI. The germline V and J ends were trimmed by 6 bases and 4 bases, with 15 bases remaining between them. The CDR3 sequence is CASSLLGGGETQYF. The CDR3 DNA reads TGTGCCAGCAGCCTCCTAGGGGGGGGAGAGACCCAGTACTTC.

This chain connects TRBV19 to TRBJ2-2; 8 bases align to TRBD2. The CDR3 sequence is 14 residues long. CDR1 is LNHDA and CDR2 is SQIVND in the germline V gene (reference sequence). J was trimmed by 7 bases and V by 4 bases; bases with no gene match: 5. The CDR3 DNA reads TGTGCCAGTAGTAGCGGGGGGCCAGTCGGGGAGCTGTTTTTT. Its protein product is CASSSGGPVGELFF. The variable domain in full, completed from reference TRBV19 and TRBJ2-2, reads DGGITQSPKYLFRKEGQNVTLSCEQNLNHDAMYWYRQDPGQGLRLIYYSQIVNDFQKGDIAEGYSVSREKKESFPLTVTSAQKNPTAFYLCASSSGGPVGELFFGEGSRLTVL.

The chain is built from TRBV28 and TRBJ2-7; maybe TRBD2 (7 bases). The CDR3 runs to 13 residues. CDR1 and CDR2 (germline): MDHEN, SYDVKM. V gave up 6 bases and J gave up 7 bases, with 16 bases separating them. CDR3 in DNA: TGTGCCAGCAGCGGGGGGCGGTCCCTGGAGCAGTACTTC. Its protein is CASSGGRSLEQYF.

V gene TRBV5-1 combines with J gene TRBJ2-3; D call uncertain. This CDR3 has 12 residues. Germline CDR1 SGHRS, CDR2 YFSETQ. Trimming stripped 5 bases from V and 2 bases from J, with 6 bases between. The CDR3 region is CASRADTDTQYF. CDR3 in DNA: TGCGCCAGCAGGGCCGACACAGATACGCAGTATTTT.

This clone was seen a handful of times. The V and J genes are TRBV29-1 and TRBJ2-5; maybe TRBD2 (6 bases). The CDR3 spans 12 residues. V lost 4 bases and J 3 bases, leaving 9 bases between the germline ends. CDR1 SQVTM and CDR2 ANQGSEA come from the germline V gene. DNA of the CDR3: TGCAGCGTTGGGGGGGTTGAAGAGACCCAGTACTTC. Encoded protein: CSVGGVEETQYF.

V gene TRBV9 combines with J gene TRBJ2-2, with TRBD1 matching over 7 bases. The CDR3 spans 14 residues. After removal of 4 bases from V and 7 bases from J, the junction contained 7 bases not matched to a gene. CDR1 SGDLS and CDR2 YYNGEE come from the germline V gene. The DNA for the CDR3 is TGTGCCAGCAGCTTTACAGGGGTTCGCGGGGAGCTGTTTTTT. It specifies CASSFTGVRGELFF.

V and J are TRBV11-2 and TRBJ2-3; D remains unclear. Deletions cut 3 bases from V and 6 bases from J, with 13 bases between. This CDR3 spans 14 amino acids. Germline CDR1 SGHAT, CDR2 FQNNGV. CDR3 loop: CASSFLTAPDTQYF. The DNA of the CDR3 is TGTGCCAGCAGCTTCTTGACTGCCCCGGATACGCAGTATTTT.

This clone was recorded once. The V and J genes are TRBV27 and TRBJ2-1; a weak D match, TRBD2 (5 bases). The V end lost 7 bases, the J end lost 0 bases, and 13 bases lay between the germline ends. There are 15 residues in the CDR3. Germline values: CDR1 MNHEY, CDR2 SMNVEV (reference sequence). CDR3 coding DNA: TGTGCCAGCACCACGGACTCGAGCTCCTACAATGAGCAGTTCTTC. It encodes CASTTDSSSYNEQFF.

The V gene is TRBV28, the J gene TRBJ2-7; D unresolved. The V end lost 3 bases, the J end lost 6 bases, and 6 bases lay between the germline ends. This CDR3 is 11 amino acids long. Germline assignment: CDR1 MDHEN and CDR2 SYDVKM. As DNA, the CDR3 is TGTGCCAGCAGTTTTAGATTCGAGCAGTACTTC. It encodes CASSFRFEQYF.

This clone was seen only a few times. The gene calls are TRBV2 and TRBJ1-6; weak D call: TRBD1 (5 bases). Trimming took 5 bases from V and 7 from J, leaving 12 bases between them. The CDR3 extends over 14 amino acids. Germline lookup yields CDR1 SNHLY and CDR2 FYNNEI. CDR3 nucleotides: TGTGCCAGCAGTTCGCAGGGCGGAAATTCACCCCTCCACTTT. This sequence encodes CASSSQGGNSPLHF.

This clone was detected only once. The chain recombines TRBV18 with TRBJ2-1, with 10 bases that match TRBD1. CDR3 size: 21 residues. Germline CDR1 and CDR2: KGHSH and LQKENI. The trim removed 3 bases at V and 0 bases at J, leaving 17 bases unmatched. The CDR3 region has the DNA TGTGCCAGCTCACCGGACAGGGGGTCCAGTCGGGGCCAACGCTCCTACAATGAGCAGTTCTTC. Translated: CASSPDRGSSRGQRSYNEQFF.

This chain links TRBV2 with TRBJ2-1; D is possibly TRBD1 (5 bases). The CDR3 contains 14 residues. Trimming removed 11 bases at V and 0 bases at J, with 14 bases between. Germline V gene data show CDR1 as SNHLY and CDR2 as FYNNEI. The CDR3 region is CAGKTDLSYNEQFF. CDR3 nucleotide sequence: TGTGCCGGAAAGACAGATCTCTCCTACAATGAGCAGTTCTTC.

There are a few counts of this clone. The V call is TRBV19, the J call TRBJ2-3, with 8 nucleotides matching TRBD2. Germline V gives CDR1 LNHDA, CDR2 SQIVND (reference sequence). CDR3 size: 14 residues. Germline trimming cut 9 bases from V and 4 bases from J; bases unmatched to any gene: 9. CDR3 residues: CASKPGGYADTQYF. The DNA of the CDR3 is TGTGCCAGCAAACCGGGGGGGTACGCAGATACGCAGTATTTT.